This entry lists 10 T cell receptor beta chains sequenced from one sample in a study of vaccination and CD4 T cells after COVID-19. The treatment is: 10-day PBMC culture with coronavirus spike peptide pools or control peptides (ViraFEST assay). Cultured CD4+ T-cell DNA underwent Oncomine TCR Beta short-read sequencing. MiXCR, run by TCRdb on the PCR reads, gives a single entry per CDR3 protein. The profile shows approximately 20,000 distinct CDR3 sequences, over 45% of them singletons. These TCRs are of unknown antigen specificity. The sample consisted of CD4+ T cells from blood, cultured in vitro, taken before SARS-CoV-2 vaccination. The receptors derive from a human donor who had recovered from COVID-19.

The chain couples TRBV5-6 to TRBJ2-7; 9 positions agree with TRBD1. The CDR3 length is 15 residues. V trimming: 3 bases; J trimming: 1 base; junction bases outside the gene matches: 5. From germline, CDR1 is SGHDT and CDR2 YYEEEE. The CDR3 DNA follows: TGTGCCAGCAGCTCCGGGACAGGGATTTCCTACGAGCAGTACTTC. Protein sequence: CASSSGTGISYEQYF.

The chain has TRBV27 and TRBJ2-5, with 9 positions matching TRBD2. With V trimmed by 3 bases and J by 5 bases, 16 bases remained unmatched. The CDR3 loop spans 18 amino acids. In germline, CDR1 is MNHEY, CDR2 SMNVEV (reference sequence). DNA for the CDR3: TGTGCCAGCAGTTTTGATTTTAGGAATAGCGGGAGAAAGGAGACCCAGTACTTC. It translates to CASSFDFRNSGRKETQYF.

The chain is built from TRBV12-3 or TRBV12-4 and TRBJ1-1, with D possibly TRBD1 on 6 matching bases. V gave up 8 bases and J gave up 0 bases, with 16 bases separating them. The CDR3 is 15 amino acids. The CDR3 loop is CASRLGTPMNTEAFF. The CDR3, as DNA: TGTGCCAGCCGGCTAGGGACACCCATGAACACTGAAGCTTTCTTT.

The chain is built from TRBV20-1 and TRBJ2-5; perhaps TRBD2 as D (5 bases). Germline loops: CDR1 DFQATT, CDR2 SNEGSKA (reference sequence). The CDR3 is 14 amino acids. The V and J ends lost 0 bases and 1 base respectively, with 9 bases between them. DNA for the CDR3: TGCAGTGCTAGAGATTGGGAGAGCCAAGAGACCCAGTACTTC. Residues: CSARDWESQETQYF.

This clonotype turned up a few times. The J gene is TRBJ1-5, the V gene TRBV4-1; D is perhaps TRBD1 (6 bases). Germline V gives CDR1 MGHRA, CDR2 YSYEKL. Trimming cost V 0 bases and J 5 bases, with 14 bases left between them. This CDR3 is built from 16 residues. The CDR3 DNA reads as TGCGCCAGCAGCCAAGAGTACGGGCAGGGGTATCAGCCCCAGCATTTT. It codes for CASSQEYGQGYQPQHF.

CDR3 in amino acids: CASSGGAETQYF. The CDR3 region has the DNA TGTGCCAGCAGCGGGGGGGCGGAGACCCAGTACTTC. The chain has TRBV11-3 and TRBJ2-5; weak D call: TRBD2 (7 bases). The CDR3 contains 12 residues. The V end lost 5 bases, the J end lost 5 bases, and 9 bases lay between the germline ends. Germline CDR1 reads SGHNT; CDR2 reads YENEEA. Complete variable domain (other parts from reference TRBV11-3 and TRBJ2-5): EAGVVQSPRYKIIEKKQPVAFWCNPISGHNTLYWYLQNLGQGPELLIRYENEEAVDDSQLPKDRFSAERLKGVDSTLKIQPAELGDSAVYLCASSGGAETQYFGPGTRLLVL.

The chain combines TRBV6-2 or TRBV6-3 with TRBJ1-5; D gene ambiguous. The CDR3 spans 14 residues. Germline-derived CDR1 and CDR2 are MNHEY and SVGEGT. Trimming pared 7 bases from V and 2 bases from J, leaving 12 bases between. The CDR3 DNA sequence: TGTGCCAGCACTCCAAGTGTAGGCAATCAGCCCCAGCATTTT. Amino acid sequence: CASTPSVGNQPQHF.

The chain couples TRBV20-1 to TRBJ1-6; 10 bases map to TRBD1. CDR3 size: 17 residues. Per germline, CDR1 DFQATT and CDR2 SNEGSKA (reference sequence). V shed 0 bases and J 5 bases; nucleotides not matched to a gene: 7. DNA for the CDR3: TGCAGTGCTAGAGACCGGGACAGGGGACTGCATAATTCACCCCTCCACTTT. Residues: CSARDRDRGLHNSPLHF.

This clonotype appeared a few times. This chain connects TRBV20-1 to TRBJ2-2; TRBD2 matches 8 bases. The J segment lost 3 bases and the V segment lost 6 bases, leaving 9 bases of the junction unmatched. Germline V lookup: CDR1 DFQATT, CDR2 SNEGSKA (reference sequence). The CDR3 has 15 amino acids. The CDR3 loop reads CSASPGGADTGELFF. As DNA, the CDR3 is TGCAGTGCCAGCCCGGGGGGGGCGGACACCGGGGAGCTGTTTTTT.

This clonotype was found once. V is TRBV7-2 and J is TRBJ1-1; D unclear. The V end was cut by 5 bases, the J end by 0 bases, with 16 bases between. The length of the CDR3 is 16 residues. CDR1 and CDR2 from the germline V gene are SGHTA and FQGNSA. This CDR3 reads CASSLEGGRMNTEAFF. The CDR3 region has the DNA TGTGCCAGCAGCCTAGAGGGTGGACGGATGAACACTGAAGCTTTCTTT.